This T cell receptor (beta chain) was identified in a study of CD8+CD57+ T cells in acquired aplastic anemia. The template for TCR beta VDJ and CDR3 sequence profiling was genomic DNA. MiXCR was run by TCRdb on the reads, yielding one entry per CDR3 protein. The sample lists roughly 500,000 distinct CDR3 sequences, approximately 33% seen once, with around 0.82% in the top ten. This clonotype was found a few times. Its matching antigen is unknown. Whole-study results and caveats: CD8+ Simpson's diversity in patients was not significantly different from that in controls. Some 30 was the count of CD8+ CDR3 sequences that patients shared with controls.

Sequencing involved patients with CD8+CD57+ cell expansion previously shown by flow cytometry. Every patient was diagnosed with severe acquired aplastic anemia. There was no therapy given to any patient before the blood sampling took place. The CDR3 covers 14 residues. Per germline, CDR1 LGHNA and CDR2 YNFKEQ. Trimming shortened V by 4 bases and J by 7 bases, and 16 bases separated the two germline ends. The clonotype comes from a human donor with aplastic anemia. This rearrangement joins TRBV4-2 to TRBJ1-2; D might be TRBD1 (5 bases). The sample comprised sorted CD4+, CD8+, or CD8+CD57+ T cells (not recorded which) from PBMCs. The CDR3, as DNA: TGTGCCAGCAGCCCGAGGGAGGGGTTGTTTGGCTACACCTTC. Protein product: CASSPREGLFGYTF.